This T cell receptor beta chain derives from a study of CD8 T cells in ankylosing spondylitis. Study results and caveats: Several highly homologous variants made up a TCR beta motif, and this motif appeared characteristic of ankylosing spondylitis blood. Earlier studies detected some motif variants in reactive arthritis synovial fluid and blood.

The CDR3 length is 16 residues. Germline CDR1 is LGHNA and CDR2 is YSLEER. Trimming shortened V by 0 bases and J by 2 bases, and 12 bases separated the two germline ends. TCRdb reanalysed the 5' RACE reads using MiXCR and keeps one entry per CDR3 protein. The sample yields roughly 130,000 distinct CDR3 sequences, about 8% seen once. This clonotype was seen many times. The antigen is not known. This chain joins TRBV4-3 and TRBJ2-3, with D unclear. The clonotype comes from a male donor with ankylosing spondylitis. The source material was synovial fluid, either unsorted or a sorted T cell fraction (not recorded which). The CDR3 DNA reads TGCGCCAGCAGCCAAGATATTCGGCTTAACACAGATACGCAGTATTTT. Its translation is CASSQDIRLNTDTQYF.